This T cell receptor beta chain emerged from a study of shared clonotypes between healthy human individuals. As for the study in general: There were three CD4 naive, three CD4 memory, two CD8 naive and one CD8 memory plates per donor.

Naive-designated CD8 cells lacked CD45RO, were positively enriched for CCR7, and omitted terminally differentiated effector memory CD45RA+ cells. Points from the study as a whole: Measured sharing among donors was expected to vary with sequencing depth.

Measured with immunoSEQ multiplex PCR; TCRdb has only the in-frame clones, and not every one. This table has around 2,000,000 clones, roughly 95% appearing once. The CDR3 loop spans 14 amino acids. Trimming shortened V by 3 bases and J by 6 bases, and 13 bases separated the two germline ends. Germline V gene lookup returns CDR1 LNHDA and CDR2 SQIVND (reference sequence). On this clone itself: As yet, its antigen is unknown.

The V and J genes are TRBV19 and TRBJ2-3; tentative D call: TRBD1 (5 bases). Sequencing was performed on naive CD8+ T cells sorted from blood. This sequence originates from a man younger than 35 in good health. The CDR3 bases are TGTGCCAGTAGTATTTCCAGGGCCGGGGATACGCAGTATTTT. It yields the protein CASSISRAGDTQYF.